The entry below gives a single T cell receptor beta chain sequence along with its context. The antigen remains undetermined. The junction departs from the called germline gene at one end, perhaps through a read error. This sample is part of a study of CD8 T cells in ankylosing spondylitis. Study observations and caveats: Blood from ankylosing spondylitis patients appeared to carry a characteristic roughly 8-variant TCR beta motif. Significant enrichment of disease-linked clones was reported in matched ankylosing spondylitis synovial fluid. A CD8+ phenotype characterized the disease-linked clones, which were relatively rare in peripheral blood.

For TCR beta, libraries came from quantitative 5'-RACE with molecular barcodes. One entry per CDR3 protein results from TCRdb running MiXCR on the 5' RACE reads. The table has 240,000 or so distinct CDR3 sequences, 8% to 9.5% seen once. This CDR3 region has 15 residues. From germline, CDR1 is SGHRS and CDR2 YFSETQ. The V and J genes are TRBV5-1 and TRBJ1-2; 7 positions match TRBD1. This receptor was identified in a male donor with ankylosing spondylitis or in good health (not recorded which). What was sequenced was blood, either unsorted or a sorted T cell fraction (not recorded which). CDR3 residues: CASSLWSGGPYGYPF. For the CDR3, the DNA is TGCGCCAGCAGCTTGTGGTCAGGGGGGCCGTATGGCTACCCCTTC. The full variable domain, in which reference TRBV5-1 and TRBJ1-2 provide the parts outside the CDR3, is KAGVTQTPRYLIKTRGQQVTLSCSPISGHRSVSWYQQTPGQGLQFLFEYFSETQRNKGNFPGRFSGRQFSNSRSEMNVSTLELGDSALYLCASSLWSGGPYGYPFGSGTRLTVV.